This T cell receptor (beta chain) comes out of a study of blood T cell repertoires in COVID-19. Study-level background: Spain, Italy and the United States supplied samples that represented acute and convalescent COVID-19.

As processed by the authors: Reference gene primers were amplified, and this amplification served to estimate nucleated cell counts. Only in-frame clones appear in the TCRdb table, and some are missing; sequencing was by immunoSEQ multiplex PCR. V and J calls and clone size come straight from that table; D and trimming were deduced from the DNA. The table has 150,000 to 200,000 clones, 70% to 80% seen once; the top ten hold roughly 8.8%. This sequence originates from a woman between 50 and 59 years old with active or convalescent COVID-19. Sequenced input: peripheral blood.

The CDR3 nucleotides read TGTGCTAGTGGTTTTGGAGGACAGACGAATGAGCAGTTCTTC. This encodes CASGFGGQTNEQFF. This chain links TRBV12-5 with TRBJ2-1, with D tentatively TRBD1 (6 bases). Trimming shortened V by 3 bases and J by 7 bases, and 13 bases separated the two germline ends. The length of the CDR3 is 14 residues. The germline V gene encodes CDR1 LGHNT and CDR2 FRNRAP. Full variable domain (remainder filled in from reference TRBV12-5 and TRBJ2-1): DARVTQTPRHKVTEMGQEVTMRCQPILGHNTVFWYRQTMMQGLELLAYFRNRAPLDDSGMPKDRFSAEMPDATLATLKIQPSEPRDSAVYFCASGFGGQTNEQFFGPGTRLTVL.